These 4 T cell receptor beta chains were all obtained from the same sample, sequenced in a study of blood T cell repertoires in COVID-19. Libraries were prepared by immunoSEQ multiplex PCR; TCRdb keeps only in-frame clonotypes and omits some of them. The data contain around 78,000 clones, 82% of them singletons. Sequencing was carried out using peripheral blood. Receptor source: a human donor in a cohort sampled during active COVID-19.

The rearrangement joins TRBV5-5 to TRBJ2-5; 8 bases fit TRBD2. Germline assignment: CDR1 SGHKS and CDR2 YYEKEE (reference sequence). V lost 0 bases to trimming and J lost 6 bases; unmatched junction nucleotides: 4. CDR3 size: 14 residues. The CDR3 region is CASSLVRGGQTQYF. The CDR3 DNA is TGTGCCAGCAGCTTGGTACGGGGGGGGCAGACCCAGTACTTC. Combining the CDR3 with reference TRBV5-5 and TRBJ2-5 gives the whole variable domain DAGVTQSPTHLIKTRGQQVTLRCSPISGHKSVSWYQQVLGQGPQFIFQYYEKEERGRGNFPDRFSARQFPNYSSELNVNALLLGDSALYLCASSLVRGGQTQYFGPGTRLLVL.

This rearrangement joins TRBV7-9 to TRBJ1-5; D unclear. The germline V gene encodes CDR1 SEHNR and CDR2 FQNEAQ (reference sequence). This CDR3 region has 12 residues. V lost 6 bases, J lost 10 bases, and 13 bases lay in between. CDR3 in amino acids: CASSYLEGPQHF. The CDR3 region has the DNA TGTGCCAGCAGTTACCTGGAGGGACCCCAGCATTTT. Full variable domain (rest looked up from reference TRBV7-9 and TRBJ1-5): DTGVSQNPRHKITKRGQNVTFRCDPISEHNRLYWYRQTLGQGPEFLTYFQNEAQLEKSRLLSDRFSAERPKGSFSTLEIQRTEQGDSAMYLCASSYLEGPQHFGDGTRLSIL.

The chain links TRBV10-3 to TRBJ1-6; D ambiguous. Trimming left V 6 bases short and J 6 bases short, with 9 bases between. The CDR3 has 13 amino acids. CDR1 is ENHRY and CDR2 is SYGVKD in the germline V gene. As DNA, the CDR3 is TGTGCCATCAGGGCCGCAATTAATTCACCCCTCCACTTT. Its translation: CAIRAAINSPLHF.

V is TRBV6-6 and J is TRBJ1-2, with 7 bases identical to TRBD1. Trimming at V came to 5 bases and at J to 7 bases, leaving 13 bases not matched to a gene. CDR1 and CDR2 (germline): MNHNY, SVGAGI (reference sequence). The CDR3 is 15 residues long. CDR3 in amino acids: CASSIQVGSGGGYTF. CDR3 DNA: TGTGCCAGCAGTATACAGGTGGGGTCAGGGGGTGGCTACACCTTC.